The TCR beta chain under discussion was sequenced for a study of shared T cell receptors in the human thymus. This table comes from immunoSEQ multiplex PCR, and its TCRdb copy is limited to in-frame clones, with some not included. In the table there are about 380,000 clones, approximately 95% of which are singletons. The specimen sequenced was thymocytes. The sequence derives from a human donor.

The CDR3 sequence is CSALISGGAFF. The CDR3 DNA is TGCAGTGCTCTTATCTCGGGGGGGGCTTTCTTT. V usage is TRBV20-1 and J usage is TRBJ1-1, with D perhaps matching TRBD1 (5 bases). The CDR3 spans 11 residues. The V end was cut by 5 bases, the J end by 11 bases, with 15 bases between. Germline-derived CDR1 and CDR2 are DFQATT and SNEGSKA (reference sequence).